The source of this T cell receptor (beta chain) is a study of Ad26.COV2.S vaccination and SARS-CoV-2 variants (dated by TCRdb to the early 2020s). Regarding the research as a whole: Vaccine-arm donors were drawn from COV1001, a multicentre, randomized, double-blind, placebo-controlled phase I-IIa trial of Ad26.COV2.S in healthy adults. Dosing of Ad26.COV2.S was intramuscular, at either 5x10^10 or 1x10^11 viral particles, delivered as one shot or as two shots spaced 56 days apart. The specificity and breadth of SARS-CoV-2-reactive T cell receptors after Ad26.COV2.S vaccination were assessed by TCRbeta repertoire sequencing. Trial participants were randomized into five groups of five, in which low-dose or high-dose Ad26.COV2.S was given once or twice, or placebo was given on both occasions. Blinding of investigators to trial group allocation was maintained during experiments and outcome assessment. The TCR-sequenced set comprised about 32 samples: around 20 Ad26.COV2.S vaccine recipients, 5 placebo recipients and 8 SARS-CoV-2 convalescent individuals.

The immunoSEQ Assay was used to sequence TCRbeta CDR3 regions. After extraction, genomic DNA underwent amplification by bias-controlled multiplex PCR, followed by high-throughput sequencing. As for the authors' bioinformatics: To quantify the absolute abundance of every unique TCRbeta CDR3 region, sequences were collapsed and filtered. T cell fraction was estimated by normalization of TCRbeta template counts to usable DNA, with usable DNA being measured through amplification of reference genes present in all nucleated cells. Repertoire TCRs were annotated as SARS-CoV-2-specific when V gene, CDR3 amino acid sequence and J gene were exactly matched to a known reactive TCR set. MIRA supplied the reference SARS-CoV-2 TCR set, which was filtered for enrichment in COVID-19-positive ImmuneCODE repertoires so that public or cross-reactive TCRs were removed. Based on the MIRA antigens, annotated TCRs were further analysed at the level of specific ORF or position within ORF. Depth was the summed frequency of annotated unique rearrangements, while breadth was defined as annotated unique rearrangements over total unique productive rearrangements. TCR breadth was compared between groups using two-sided Wilcoxon rank-sum tests. The table comes from immuneACCESS by way of TCRdb, which keeps in-frame sequences with V and J called. Part of the clones is missing from these tables; in studies checked, under half for an unresolved V gene and the rest for unknown reasons. V and J calls and clone size are those listed in that table; D and trimming were worked out from the DNA. The table for this sample lists about 350,000 clones; roughly 91% of them were counted only once. 5% of the sample lies in the top ten.

The treatment or condition label, read with the paper, signifies: around 19 received Ad26.COV2.S at low or high dose, single or two shots; about 5 received placebo; per-sample allocation not given. For vaccine and placebo recipients, repertoires were sequenced using samples collected on day 63 after the first injection. Between 29 July and 7 August 2020, Cohort 1b enrolled fewer than 30 adults aged 18-55 years at one site in Boston, USA. As a vaccine, Ad26.COV2.S was a replication-incompetent adenovirus type 26 vector that expressed a prefusion-stabilized SARS-CoV-2 spike protein derived from the original Wuhan strain. Concerning this clone itself: This clone's antigen is unknown. Base qualities are missing; no much larger clone stands one base away.

What the authors observed across the whole study: The study lacked the statistical power to compare responses across vaccine doses or regimens. Compared with placebo recipients, Ad26.COV2.S recipients showed higher spike-specific TCR breadth (P = 0.0014). According to the authors, total T cell responses may have been underestimated by the TCR breadth and depth analyses. After vaccination, substantial breadth of spike-specific CD8+ and CD4+ T cell responses was reported. Non-spike TCR breadth was comparable between vaccine and placebo recipients, consistent with the vaccine containing only spike.

Source: peripheral blood, taken in a trial of Ad26.COV2.S vaccine versus placebo. The source of this sequence is a person aged 18-65 years who received the Ad26.COV2.S COVID-19 vaccine or a placebo.

The CDR3 protein sequence reads: CASTRDGLGSYEQYF. The DNA reads TGTGCCAGCACCCGGGACGGACTCGGCTCCTACGAGCAGTACTTC. The rearranged chain carries TRBV6-5 and TRBJ2-7, with the D call perhaps TRBD1 or TRBD2, each one matching 5 bases. The CDR3 has 15 amino acids, counting the end cysteine and phenylalanine. Only the CDR3 region is kept as DNA, spanning 45 bases read in frame from base 1. The germline V gene supplies CDR1 MNHEY and CDR2 SVGAGI. V loses 7 bases, J loses 0 bases, and the germline ends lie 16 bases apart.